This T cell receptor beta chain originates from a study of a mutant IDH1 vaccine in newly diagnosed glioma. The wider study: Those enrolled had earlier been treated with radiotherapy, temozolomide, or both, mostly both.

TCRdb's copy holds only in-frame clones and misses some; the assay was immunoSEQ multiplex PCR. The sample lists around 60,000 clones; about 88% were seen once. This sample's time point: week 11, during vaccination. Vaccination comprised doses that each held 300 ug of mutant IDH1 20-mer peptide, plus topical imiquimod. Study outcomes and limitations: With respect to changes in top peripheral T cell clonotypes, pseudoprogression seemed unrelated.

CDR3 size: 18 residues. J lost 2 bases, V lost 2 bases, and 15 bases had no gene match. Per germline, CDR1 SGHTA and CDR2 FQGTGA. Of note for this clone: What it binds is not known.

This chain links TRBV7-3 with TRBJ2-7; 7 bases fit TRBD2. This sequence originates from a man in his forties with glioma. The specimen comprised PBMCs, sampled from a glioma patient whose treatment included an IDH1 peptide vaccine. In DNA, the CDR3 is TGTGCCAGCAGCTTAGGTCCTAGCGGTCGAACAACTCCCTACGAGCAGTACTTC. Encoded protein: CASSLGPSGRTTPYEQYF.